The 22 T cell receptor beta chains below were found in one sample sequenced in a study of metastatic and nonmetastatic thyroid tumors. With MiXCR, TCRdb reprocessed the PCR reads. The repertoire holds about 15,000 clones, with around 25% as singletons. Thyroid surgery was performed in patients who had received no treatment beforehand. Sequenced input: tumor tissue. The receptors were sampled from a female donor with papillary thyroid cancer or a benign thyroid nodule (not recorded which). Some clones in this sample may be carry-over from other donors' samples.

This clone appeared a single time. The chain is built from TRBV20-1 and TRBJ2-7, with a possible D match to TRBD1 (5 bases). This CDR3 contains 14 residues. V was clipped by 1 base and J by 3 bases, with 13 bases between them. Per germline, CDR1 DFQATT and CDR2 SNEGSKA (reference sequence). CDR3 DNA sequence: TGCAGTGCTAGAGGCACAGGAATTAACTACGAGCAGTACTTC. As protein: CSARGTGINYEQYF.

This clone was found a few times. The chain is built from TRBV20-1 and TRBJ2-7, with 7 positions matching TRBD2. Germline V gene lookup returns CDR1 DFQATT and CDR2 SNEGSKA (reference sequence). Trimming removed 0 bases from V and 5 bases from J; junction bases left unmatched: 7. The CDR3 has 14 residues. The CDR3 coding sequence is TGCAGTGCTAGAGATGGAGCGGGAAAGAACGAGCAGTACTTC. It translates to CSARDGAGKNEQYF.

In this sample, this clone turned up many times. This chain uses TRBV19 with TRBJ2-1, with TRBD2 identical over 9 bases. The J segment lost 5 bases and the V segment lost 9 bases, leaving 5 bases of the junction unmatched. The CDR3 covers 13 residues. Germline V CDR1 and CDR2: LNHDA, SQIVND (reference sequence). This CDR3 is CASRGGADNEQFF. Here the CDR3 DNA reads TGTGCCAGCCGCGGGGGGGCAGACAATGAGCAGTTCTTC.

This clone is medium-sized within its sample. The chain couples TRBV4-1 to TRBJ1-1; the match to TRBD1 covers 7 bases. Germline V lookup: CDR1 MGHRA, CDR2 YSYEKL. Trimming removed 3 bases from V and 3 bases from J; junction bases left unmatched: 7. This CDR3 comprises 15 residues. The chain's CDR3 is CASSHRQGWDTEAFF. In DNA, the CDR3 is TGCGCCAGCAGCCACCGACAGGGATGGGACACTGAAGCTTTCTTT.

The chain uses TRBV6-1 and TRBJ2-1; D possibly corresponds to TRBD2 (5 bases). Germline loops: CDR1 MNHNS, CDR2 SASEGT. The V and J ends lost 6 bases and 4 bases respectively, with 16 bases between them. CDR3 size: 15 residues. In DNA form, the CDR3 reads TGTGCCAGCAGCCTTAGCGAAGGTGGTTACAATGAGCAGTTCTTC. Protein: CASSLSEGGYNEQFF.

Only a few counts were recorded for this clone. Here the CDR3 DNA reads TGTGCCTGGTCCCCGGCCCCTCAAGAGACCCAGTACTTC. It codes for CAWSPAPQETQYF. The rearrangement joins TRBV30 to TRBJ2-5; D gene ambiguous. CDR1 and CDR2 from the germline V gene are GTSNPN and SVGIG (reference sequence). The CDR3 runs to 13 residues. V was trimmed by 5 bases and J by 2 bases, leaving 12 bases between them.

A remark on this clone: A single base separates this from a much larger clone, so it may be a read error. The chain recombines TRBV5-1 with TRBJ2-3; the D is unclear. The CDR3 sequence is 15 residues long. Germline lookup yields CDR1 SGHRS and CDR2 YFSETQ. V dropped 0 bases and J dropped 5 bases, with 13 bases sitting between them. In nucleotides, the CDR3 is TGCGCCAGCAGCTTGGCCGGCCCTATTATAGATACGCAGTATTTT. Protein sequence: CASSLAGPIIDTQYF.

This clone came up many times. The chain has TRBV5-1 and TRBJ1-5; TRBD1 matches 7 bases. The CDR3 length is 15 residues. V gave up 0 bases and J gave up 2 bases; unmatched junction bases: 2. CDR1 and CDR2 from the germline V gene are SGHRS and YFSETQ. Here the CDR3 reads CASSLATGGNQPQHF. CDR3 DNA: TGCGCCAGCAGCTTGGCTACAGGGGGCAATCAGCCCCAGCATTTT.

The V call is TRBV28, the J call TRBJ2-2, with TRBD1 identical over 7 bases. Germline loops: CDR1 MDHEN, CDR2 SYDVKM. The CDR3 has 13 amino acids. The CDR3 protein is CGVLGQITGELFF. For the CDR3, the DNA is TGTGGCGTCCTGGGACAGATCACCGGGGAGCTGTTTTTT.

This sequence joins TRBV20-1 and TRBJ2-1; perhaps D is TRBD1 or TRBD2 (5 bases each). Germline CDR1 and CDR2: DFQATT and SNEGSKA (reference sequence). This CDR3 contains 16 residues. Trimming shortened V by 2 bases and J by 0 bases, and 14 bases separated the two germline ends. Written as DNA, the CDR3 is TGCAGTGCTAGACGATCGGGGCTAAGCTCCTACAATGAGCAGTTCTTC. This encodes CSARRSGLSSYNEQFF.

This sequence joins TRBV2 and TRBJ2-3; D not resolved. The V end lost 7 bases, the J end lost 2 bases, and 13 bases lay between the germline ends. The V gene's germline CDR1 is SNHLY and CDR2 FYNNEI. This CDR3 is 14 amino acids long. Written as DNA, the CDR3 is TGTGCCAGCATGGCGGTAGTCAACACAGATACGCAGTATTTT. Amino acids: CASMAVVNTDTQYF.

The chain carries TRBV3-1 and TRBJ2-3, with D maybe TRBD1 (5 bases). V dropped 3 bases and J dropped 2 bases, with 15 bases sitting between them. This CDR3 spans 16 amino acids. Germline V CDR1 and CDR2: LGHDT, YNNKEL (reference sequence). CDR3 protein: CASSQGRRVNTDTQYF. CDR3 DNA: TGTGCCAGCAGCCAGGGGCGCAGGGTGAACACAGATACGCAGTATTTT.

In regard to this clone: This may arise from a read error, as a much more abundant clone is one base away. CDR3 sequence: CASILLGTAYNEQFF. DNA for the CDR3: TGTGCCAGCATCTTGCTGGGGACAGCCTACAATGAGCAGTTCTTC. The chain uses TRBV5-4 and TRBJ2-1; 7 bases fit TRBD1. The germline gives CDR1 SGHNT, CDR2 YYREEE (reference sequence). The CDR3 sequence is 15 residues long.

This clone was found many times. CDR3 region: CSATNPGQGAADTQYF. CDR3 DNA sequence: TGCAGTGCGACCAACCCGGGACAGGGGGCAGCAGATACGCAGTATTTT. V gene TRBV20-1 combines with J gene TRBJ2-3; 12 positions match TRBD1. The junction had 11 bases not matched to a gene; V was cut back by 6 bases and J by 4 bases. There are 16 residues in the CDR3. The germline V gene has CDR1 DFQATT and CDR2 SNEGSKA (reference sequence).

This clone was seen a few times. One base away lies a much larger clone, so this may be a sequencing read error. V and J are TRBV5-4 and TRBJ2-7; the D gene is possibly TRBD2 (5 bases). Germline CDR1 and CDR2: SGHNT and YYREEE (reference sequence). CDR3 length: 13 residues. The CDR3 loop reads CANSLPGTYEQYF. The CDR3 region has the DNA TGTGCCAACAGCCTACCGGGGACCTACGAGCAGTACTTC.

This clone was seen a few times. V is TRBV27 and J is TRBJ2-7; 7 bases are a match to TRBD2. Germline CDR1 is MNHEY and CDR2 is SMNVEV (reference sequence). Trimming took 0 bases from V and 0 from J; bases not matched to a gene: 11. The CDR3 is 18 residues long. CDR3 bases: TGTGCCAGCAGTTTATCGGGACTAACTGGAGGGTCCTCCTACGAGCAGTACTTC. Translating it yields CASSLSGLTGGSSYEQYF.

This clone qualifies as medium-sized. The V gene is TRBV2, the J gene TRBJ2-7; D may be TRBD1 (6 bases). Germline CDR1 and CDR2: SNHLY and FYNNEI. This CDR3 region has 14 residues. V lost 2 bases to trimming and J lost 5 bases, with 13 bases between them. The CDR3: CASSEQGIWDEQYF. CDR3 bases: TGTGCCAGCAGTGAACAGGGGATCTGGGACGAGCAGTACTTC.

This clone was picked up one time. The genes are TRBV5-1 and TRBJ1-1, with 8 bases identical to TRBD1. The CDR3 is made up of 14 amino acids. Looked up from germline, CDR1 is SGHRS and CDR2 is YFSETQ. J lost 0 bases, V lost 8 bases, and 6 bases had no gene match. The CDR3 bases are TGCGCCAGTACAGGGGGAAATTTGAACACTGAAGCTTTCTTT. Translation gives CASTGGNLNTEAFF.

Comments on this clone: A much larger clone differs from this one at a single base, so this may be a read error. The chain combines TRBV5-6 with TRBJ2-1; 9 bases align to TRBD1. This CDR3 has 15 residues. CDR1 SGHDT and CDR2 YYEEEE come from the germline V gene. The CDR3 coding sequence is TGTTCCAGCAACGAACAGGGGGCATTTGACAATGAGCAGTTCTTC. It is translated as CSSNEQGAFDNEQFF.

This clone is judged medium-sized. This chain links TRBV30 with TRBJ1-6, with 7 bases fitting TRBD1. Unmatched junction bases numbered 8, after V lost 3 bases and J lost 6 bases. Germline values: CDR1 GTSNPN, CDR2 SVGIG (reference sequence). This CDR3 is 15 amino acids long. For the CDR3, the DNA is TGTGCCTGGAGCAGGGGGTTTTCATCTAATTCACCCCTCCACTTT. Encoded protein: CAWSRGFSSNSPLHF.

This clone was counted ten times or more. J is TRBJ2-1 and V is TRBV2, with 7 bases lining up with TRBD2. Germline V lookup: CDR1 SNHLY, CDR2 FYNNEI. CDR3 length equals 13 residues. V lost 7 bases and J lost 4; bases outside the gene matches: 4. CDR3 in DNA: TGTGCCAGCAAGCCTAGCGGTTACAATGAGCAGTTCTTC. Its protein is CASKPSGYNEQFF.

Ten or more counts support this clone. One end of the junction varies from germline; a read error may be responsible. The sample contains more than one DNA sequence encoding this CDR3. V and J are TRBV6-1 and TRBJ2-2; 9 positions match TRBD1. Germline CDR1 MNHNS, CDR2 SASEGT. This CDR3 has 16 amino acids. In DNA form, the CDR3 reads TGTGCCAGCAGCCCTCCAACAGGGGGCCCCACCGGGGAACTGTTTTTT. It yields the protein CASSPPTGGPTGELFF.